The 14 T cell receptor beta chains below were found in one sample sequenced in a study of CD8 T cells in Susac syndrome. cDNA came from roughly 0.53 to 1 ug RNA primed by random hexamers. A single record per CDR3 protein comes from TCRdb applying MiXCR to the immunoSEQ multiplex PCR reads. Here the sample spans 100,000 to 150,000 distinct CDR3 sequences, approximately 95% being singletons. Material: CD8+ T cells from PBMCs. The origin of the receptors is a human donor with multiple sclerosis.

The rearrangement uses TRBV6-6 and TRBJ1-2; no reliable D call. Trimming removed 2 bases from V and 6 bases from J, with 1 base in between. CDR3 size: 10 residues. Germline assignment: CDR1 MNHNY and CDR2 SVGAGI (reference sequence). The CDR3 here is CASSYDGYTF. Written as DNA, the CDR3 is TGTGCCAGCAGTTACGATGGCTACACCTTC.

V gene TRBV19 combines with J gene TRBJ1-2, with 7 bases matching TRBD1. V was clipped by 5 bases and J by 5 bases; unmatched bases: 5. The CDR3 covers 13 residues. Germline CDR1 is LNHDA and CDR2 is SQIVND (reference sequence). Here the CDR3 DNA reads TGTGCCAGTAGTGAGGGGGCCGGGTATGGCTACACCTTC. Translated, it gives CASSEGAGYGYTF.

The CDR3 nucleotides are TGTGCCAGCAGCTCCTGGACGGGGAGGGACTATGGCTACACCTTC. As protein: CASSSWTGRDYGYTF. The chain employs TRBV7-2 and TRBJ1-2, with D unresolved. Germline V gene data show CDR1 as SGHTA and CDR2 as FQGNSA. With 4 bases removed from V and 3 bases from J, the gap between germline ends came to 15 bases. This CDR3 contains 15 residues.

The chain uses TRBV9 and TRBJ2-1, with a possible D match to TRBD2 (7 bases). V was shortened by 6 bases and J by 7 bases, with 14 bases between the two germline ends. There are 13 residues in the CDR3. Germline V gene data show CDR1 as SGDLS and CDR2 as YYNGEE. The CDR3 DNA sequence: TGTGCCAGCACAGGCGGGGGCCCAAATGAGCAGTTCTTC. Its protein is CASTGGGPNEQFF.

The J gene is TRBJ1-3, the V gene TRBV4-1, with TRBD1 matching 12 bases. Per the germline V gene, CDR1 is MGHRA and CDR2 is YSYEKL. Trimming cost V 3 bases and J 4 bases; bases outside gene matches: 13. This CDR3 comprises 19 residues. For the CDR3, the DNA is TGCGCCAGCAGCCATGCCCAACCGGGACAGGGGGCAGGAGGAAACACCATATATTTT. Its protein is CASSHAQPGQGAGGNTIYF.

The chain joins TRBV7-9 to TRBJ2-1, with 9 bases matching TRBD2. Germline V gene sequence: CDR1 SEHNR, CDR2 FQNEAQ (reference sequence). The trim removed 5 bases at V and 7 bases at J, leaving 18 bases unmatched. This CDR3 contains 18 residues. The CDR3 DNA follows: TGTGCCAGCAGCCTCTCCGGCGGGGCTAGCGGGATAAGGAATGAGCAGTTCTTC. It translates to CASSLSGGASGIRNEQFF.

The chain carries TRBV7-9 and TRBJ2-3; TRBD2 matches at 11 bases. This CDR3 has 16 residues. Losses at the gene ends were 4 bases for V and 6 bases for J; bases not matched to a gene: 9. Germline loops: CDR1 SEHNR, CDR2 FQNEAQ (reference sequence). The CDR3 region has the DNA TGTGCCAGCAGCTCACTTAGCGGGGGGGCCGCCGATACGCAGTATTTT. Protein: CASSSLSGGAADTQYF.

This chain joins TRBV14 and TRBJ2-1, with 7 nucleotides matching TRBD2. CDR1 and CDR2 (germline): SGHDN, FVKESK. Trimming at V came to 7 bases and at J to 7 bases, leaving 4 bases not matched to a gene. The CDR3 is 12 residues long. The CDR3 spells CASTNGGNEQFF. For the CDR3, the DNA is TGTGCCAGCACCAACGGGGGGAATGAGCAGTTCTTC.

The rearrangement links TRBV13 to TRBJ2-3; 7 nucleotides match TRBD1. This CDR3 spans 14 amino acids. Per germline, CDR1 PRHDT and CDR2 FYEKMQ (reference sequence). After removal of 5 bases from V and 0 bases from J, the junction contained 2 bases not matched to a gene. CDR3 nucleotide sequence: TGTGCCAGCAGCCAGGGACAGAGCACAGATACGCAGTATTTT. It is translated as CASSQGQSTDTQYF. Using reference TRBV13 and TRBJ2-3 for the parts outside the CDR3, the full variable domain is AAGVIQSPRHLIKEKRETATLKCYPIPRHDTVYWYQQGPGQDPQFLISFYEKMQSDKGSIPDRFSAQQFSDYHSELNMSSLELGDSALYFCASSQGQSTDTQYFGPGTRLTVL.

The V and J genes are TRBV12-3 or TRBV12-4 and TRBJ2-1; maybe TRBD2 (5 bases). V lost 1 base and J lost 0, with 10 bases in between. This CDR3 is built from 16 residues. CDR3 DNA: TGTGCCAGCAGTTTAGGAGCGGCTAGCTCCTACAATGAGCAGTTCTTC. This translates into CASSLGAASSYNEQFF.

This chain links TRBV6-5 with TRBJ1-5; D is unclear. V lost 7 bases and J 2 bases, leaving 12 bases between the germline ends. CDR1 and CDR2 from the germline V gene are MNHEY and SVGAGI. The CDR3 totals 14 residues. CDR3 residues: CASNSGSGNQPQHF. The CDR3 region has the DNA TGTGCCAGCAATTCAGGTTCGGGCAATCAGCCCCAGCATTTT.

The CDR3: CASSQEDRGYYEQYF. DNA for the CDR3: TGTGCCAGCAGCCAGGAAGACAGGGGATACTACGAGCAGTACTTC. This chain links TRBV3-1 with TRBJ2-7, with 8 nucleotides matching TRBD1. The germline gives CDR1 LGHDT, CDR2 YNNKEL (reference sequence). The CDR3 is 15 residues long. Trimming cost V 3 bases and J 3 bases; bases outside gene matches: 7.

This chain joins TRBV7-9 and TRBJ1-4; D is uncertain. The V end lost 5 bases, the J end lost 8 bases, and 18 bases lay between the germline ends. The CDR3 length is 15 residues. CDR1 and CDR2 (germline): SEHNR, FQNEAQ (reference sequence). CDR3 coding DNA: TGTGCCAGCAGCGTACCGCAGTTCCGTAGGGAAAAACTGTTTTTT. Translation gives CASSVPQFRREKLFF.

The J gene is TRBJ2-5, the V gene TRBV7-8; D is possibly TRBD2 (5 bases). V was trimmed by 5 bases and J by 1 base, leaving 11 bases between them. The CDR3 totals 14 residues. CDR1 and CDR2 from the germline V gene are SGHVS and FQNEAQ. The CDR3 sequence is CASSKSGSQETQYF. The CDR3 DNA sequence: TGTGCCAGCAGCAAGAGCGGTTCCCAAGAGACCCAGTACTTC. The whole variable domain, filled in from reference TRBV7-8 and TRBJ2-5, reads GAGVSQSPRYKVAKRGQDVALRCDPISGHVSLFWYQQALGQGPEFLTYFQNEAQLDKSGLPSDRFFAERPEGSVSTLKIQRTQQEDSAVYLCASSKSGSQETQYFGPGTRLLVL.